This T cell receptor beta chain was retrieved from a study of T cells in Graves' hyperthyroidism and ophthalmopathy. Overall study results and limits: Clonotypes that were expanded in thyroid above 0.001 mostly appeared in blood too.

Germline assignment: CDR1 LNHNV and CDR2 YYDKDF (reference sequence). The CDR3 totals 14 residues. J gave up 10 bases and V 5 bases, and 10 bases lay outside the gene matches. This clonotype was seen only a few times. Its antigen is not identified. RNA transcripts provided the source from which TCR beta CDR3 regions were amplified. With the HTBI primer set, the TCR CDR3 went through a first round of RT-PCR. TCRdb re-called the multiplex PCR reads with MiXCR, one entry per CDR3 protein. The sample records about 600,000 distinct CDR3 sequences, about a sixth being singletons. Not enrolled were patients with uncontrolled infection, other autoimmune disease, pregnancy or lactation.

The TCR sequence derives from a woman between 40 and 50 years old with Graves' ophthalmopathy. V usage is TRBV15 and J usage is TRBJ1-1; 10 bases align to TRBD1. Source material: blood. The CDR3 reads CATSPIDRGRGAFF. The CDR3, as DNA: TGTGCCACCAGCCCTATAGACAGGGGGCGTGGAGCTTTCTTT.